These T cell receptor beta chains were read from a single sample in a study of blood T cell repertoires in COVID-19. TCRdb keeps only in-frame clones here, not all; method: immunoSEQ multiplex PCR. The sample includes 200,000 or so clones, around 84% of them seen just once. Sequencing was performed on peripheral blood. These TCRs come from a man aged 35 to 55 who had recovered from COVID-19. The CDR3 runs from the conserved cysteine through the conserved F or W. D genes are given only for firm matches. Expanded clones get a size class; other rows say once, few or many, or leave the size out.

size	V	D	J	DNA	CDR3
.	TRBV12-5	TRBD1	TRBJ2-5	TGTGCTAGTGGTTCACAGGGGGGTCGAGAGACCCAGTACTTC	CASGSQGGRETQYF
.	TRBV7-2	TRBD1	TRBJ1-2	TGTGCCAGCAGCTTAGGGTCAGGGGGTGGCTATGGCTACACCTTC	CASSLGSGGGYGYTF
.	TRBV12-5	TRBD1	TRBJ2-1	TGTGCTAGTGGTTTAGCCCGCGGGACAGGGATCCTGGTTGAGCAGTTCTTC	CASGLARGTGILVEQFF
.	TRBV4-3	.	TRBJ1-1	TGCGCCAGCAGCCAAGGGTATTCGGGGATGAACACTGAAGCTTTCTTT	CASSQGYSGMNTEAFF
.	TRBV15	TRBD2	TRBJ2-7	TGTGCCACCAGCAGAGATCTGCTAGCGGGCTCCTACGAGCAGTACTTC	CATSRDLLAGSYEQYF
.	TRBV6-5	TRBD2	TRBJ2-4	TGTGCCAGCAGTTACTCGGCACTAGCGGGACACATTCAGTACTTC	CASSYSALAGHIQYF
.	TRBV25-1	.	TRBJ1-1	TGTGCCAGCTTCCCCCGCCAGGGACAAGGCAAAAACACTGAAGCTTTCTTT	CASFPRQGQGKNTEAFF
.	TRBV29-1	TRBD2	TRBJ2-3	TGCAGCGTTCGGGGGGGAAAGGTGGGCACAGATACGCAGTATTTT	CSVRGGKVGTDTQYF
once	TRBV5-1	.	TRBJ2-2	TGCGCCAGCAGCTTGGTACGAGCCCCCGGGGAGCTGTTTTTT	CASSLVRAPGELFF
.	TRBV4-1	.	TRBJ1-3	TGCGCCAGCAGCCTTAATGGGGTACAGGGCCTCTCTGGAAACACCATATATTTT	CASSLNGVQGLSGNTIYF
.	TRBV10-3	TRBD2	TRBJ2-1	TGTGCCATCAGTGATCGCGGGACTAGCATTGATGAGCAGTTCTTC	CAISDRGTSIDEQFF
.	TRBV7-6	.	TRBJ1-6	TGTGCCAGCAGCTTAGTCGCTGTAGGGAGTTCCTATAATTCACCCCTCCACTTT	CASSLVAVGSSYNSPLHF
.	TRBV2	TRBD2	TRBJ2-1	TGTGCCAGCAGTCTCGGACTAGCCGGGTACAATGAGCAGTTCTTC	CASSLGLAGYNEQFF
.	TRBV7-9	TRBD1	TRBJ2-3	TGTGCCAGCAGCGTAGGGGGACAGGGATTCTCAGATACGCAGTATTTT	CASSVGGQGFSDTQYF
few	TRBV5-4	TRBD1	TRBJ2-7	TGTGCCAGCAGCTGGGGACAGGGGGACGGAGAGCAGTACTTC	CASSWGQGDGEQYF
.	TRBV9	TRBD1	TRBJ2-2	TGTGCCAGCAGCCCCCGGGACAGCCCGAACACCGGGGAGCTGTTTTTT	CASSPRDSPNTGELFF
.	TRBV5-5	.	TRBJ2-1	TGTGCCAGCAGTTTTGGCGGGATCTACAATGAGCAGTTCTTC	CASSFGGIYNEQFF
.	TRBV6-2/TRBV6-3	TRBD1	TRBJ1-1	TGTGCCAGCAGCCCCGGACAGGCGGCTTCGAACACTGAAGCTTTCTTT	CASSPGQAASNTEAFF
once	TRBV20-1	.	TRBJ1-2	TGCAGTGCTAGTCCAGGGAGGGATGGCTACACCTTC	CSASPGRDGYTF
.	TRBV19	TRBD1	TRBJ1-5	TGTGCCAGTAGTATGGGGACAGGGCAGCCCCAGCATTTT	CASSMGTGQPQHF
once	TRBV18	TRBD1	TRBJ2-5	TGTGCCAGCTCACCAGGACAGGGGGAGACCCAGTACTTC	CASSPGQGETQYF
.	TRBV24-1	.	TRBJ1-2	TGTGCCACCAGTGATCAACACGTGCCAAGACTCTCATGGGGCTACACCTTC	CATSDQHVPRLSWGYTF
.	TRBV2	.	TRBJ2-2	TGTGCCAGCAGTTGGGCCGAGACGAACACCGGGGAGCTGTTTTTT	CASSWAETNTGELFF
.	TRBV6-5	TRBD2	TRBJ2-2	TGTGCCAGCAGTTTCGGACTAGCGGGGGATACCGGGGAGCTGTTTTTT	CASSFGLAGDTGELFF
.	TRBV6-6	.	TRBJ1-2	TGTGCCAGCACGACAGCCTATGGCTACACCTTC	CASTTAYGYTF
.	TRBV11-2	.	TRBJ2-5	TGTGCCAGCAGCTCGACAGACAGGCAAGAGACCCAGTACTTC	CASSSTDRQETQYF
.	TRBV21-1	.	TRBJ1-5	TGTGCCAGCAGCAACCGGGACAGGGGGCTGAATAGCAATCAGCCCCAGCATTTT	CASSNRDRGLNSNQPQHF
.	TRBV18	TRBD1	TRBJ2-1	TGTGCCAGCTCACCGGGACAGATCAATGAGCAGTTCTTC	CASSPGQINEQFF
.	TRBV3-1/TRBV3-2	.	TRBJ1-3	TGTGCCAGCAGCCAGGCTGGGGGGGGGAGACCTGGAAACACCATATATTTT	CASSQAGGGRPGNTIYF
few	TRBV6-4	.	TRBJ2-2	TGTGCCAGCAGCTTAGCGCGGAACACCGGGGAGCTGTTTTTT	CASSLARNTGELFF
.	TRBV6-9	TRBD2	TRBJ2-5	TGTGCCAGCAGTTATAAAACGGGAGGGTCCCGAGGGACCCAGTACTTC	CASSYKTGGSRGTQYF
.	TRBV27	.	TRBJ1-2	TGTGCCAGCAGTTCCCCACGGGTTGTAGGCTACACCTTC	CASSSPRVVGYTF
.	TRBV27	TRBD1	TRBJ2-7	TGTGCCAGCAGCCGCCCAGGGGGCTACGAGCAGTACTTC	CASSRPGGYEQYF
once	TRBV6-6	TRBD2	TRBJ2-1	TGTGCCAGCAGCCAGGTTGTAGCGGGAGGCAATGAGCAGTTCTTC	CASSQVVAGGNEQFF
.	TRBV25-1	.	TRBJ1-4	TGTGCCAGCAGTGTCGCGGGTCGGGCAACTAATGAAAAACTGTTTTTT	CASSVAGRATNEKLFF
.	TRBV9	.	TRBJ1-3	TGTGCCAGCAGCGCCACAGGCTCCCCGGGAAACACCATATATTTT	CASSATGSPGNTIYF